This TCR beta chain appears in the sequencing data of a study of cytomegalovirus exposure and HLA in healthy donors (dated by TCRdb to about 2017). For the study in its entirety: An earlier analysis of 550 to 700 of the donors reported 276 Gb of sequence data and 117 million unique TCR beta sequences from 150 million to 200 million T cells. Donor age, sex, ethnicity and CMV serostatus were compiled together with the repertoire data. The study used immunosequencing to profile the T cell repertoires of under 700 subjects and linked those repertoires to cytomegalovirus serostatus. Among around 400 genotyped donors of the cohort, an average of approximately 240,000 unique TCR beta nucleotide sequences was sequenced per donor, of which 15% to 20% were non-productive. An earlier analysis of 587 of the donors applied high-throughput TCR beta sequencing to assess whether each TCR beta V gene segment acted as functional or pseudogenic. Of the 350 to 450 genotyped donors, over 70% fell in the genetic ancestry cluster associated with self-reported Caucasian donors. A later genetic analysis used genome-wide SNP genotypes for about 60% of the 666 donors, treating that subset as a discovery cohort. A separate validation cohort of over 95 different subjects was used in addition to the roughly 670-subject first cohort. The study aimed to test whether cataloging public T cell receptors could reveal signatures of past pathogen exposure. The number of donors typed differed by locus, with 629-630 for A, B, C, DRB1 and DQB1, roughly 520 for DQA1, some 570 for DPA1, and some 470 for DPB1. In the later analysis, no new phenotypic data were used to find candidate immune exposures; instead, reliance was placed on TCR beta sequences and their occurrence across donors. To predict cytomegalovirus infection status, the study brought together high-throughput TCR immunosequencing, statistical association of individual TCRs with disease status, and machine learning. All discovery cohort repertoires had been generated on a single sequencing platform. A few DR-DQ haplotypes were handled as single units for association and clustering because linkage in the cohort was strong. An early release that covered about 640 HLA-typed donors contained 300 to 350 gigabases of sequencing data and tens of millions of unique TCR sequences. HLA typing covered class I and class II loci at four-digit resolution. To study patterns of TCR occurrence, a later analysis re-analyzed previously published TCR beta repertoires from 650 to 750 donors and added high-resolution HLA genotyping. Beyond this particular receptor, the publication reports: Across donors, most TCR sequences were observed very rarely, whereas some public TCRs were present in many individuals. At a false discovery rate of 0.05, a later analysis linked some 17,000 TCR beta sequences to specific HLA alleles. The 87-base-pair reads could not distinguish some IMGT-functional V segments, including TRBV6-2 and TRBV6-3, so those segments were excluded. A group of highly shared sequence variants was considered likely to be a technical artifact of the sequencing pipeline. Compared with equally common non-associated chains, HLA-associated TCR beta chains in a later analysis were more clonally expanded and had lower generation probabilities. HLA typing was unavailable for some donors at each locus, so association tests used only the typed subset. V-gene and J-gene trimming of TCR beta chains was associated with a missense DCLRE1C variant in a later genetic analysis, and the association was replicated in an independent cohort. Compared with the approximately 700-donor mean, donors in an Asian-associated ancestry cluster had fewer N-insertions in productive TCRs, according to a later genetic analysis. When HLA alleles, especially DR and DQ, strongly co-occurred, attributing TCR associations to individual alleles was difficult. The classifier was reported to diagnose cytomegalovirus status with high specificity and sensitivity in both the original cohort and the validation cohort. For the cohort, immune exposure information was limited to CMV serostatus. In this cohort, only TCR beta chains were sequenced, and detectable features were limited by the absence of alpha or paired-chain data. In a later analysis, TCR association rates were found to vary across HLA loci, with the most associated TCRs seen for DRB1 alleles and the fewest for HLA-C alleles. A total of fewer than 200 TCR beta chains were listed by the study as associated with cytomegalovirus. Most CMV-associated TCR beta chains appeared to be HLA-restricted in a later analysis, and the HLA associations seemed to be driven largely by CMV exposure. A few of the identified cytomegalovirus-associated TCR beta chains were confirmed in vitro to be specific for cytomegalovirus antigens. A later analysis reported that several top co-occurrence clusters appeared linked to parvovirus B19, influenza, CMV and Epstein-Barr virus. Because counts were too low, roughly 17 rarely observed V segments, including chromosome 9 orphons, were left out of the earlier analysis of some 640 of the donors. It was suggested by the authors that the approach could potentially be generalized to other disease states and immunological phenotypes. Sequencing depth was assumed to be roughly uniform across donors in the presence/absence analyses, though that assumption may not hold. A further reported finding was that TCR beta sequences accurately predicted the HLA-A and HLA-B alleles for most subjects in the first cohort. An earlier analysis of approximately 570 of the donors showed that most TCR beta V segments appeared in productive rearrangements either about 87% or about 30% of the time, which broadly matched IMGT annotations. Linkage disequilibrium might explain the correlated functional status among segregating V segments, but an unknown experimental factor could not be ruled out.

Library prep was done by the immunoSEQ multiplex PCR assay. The multiplex PCR relied on a mix of 60 forward primers for TCR Vbeta segments and 13 reverse primers for TCR Jbeta segments. Amplification of the CDR3 region of rearranged TCR beta genes was performed with a multiplex PCR assay on genomic DNA. The amplified TCR beta libraries were sequenced on the Illumina HiSeq System as 87-base-pair reads. As for how the authors treated the data: In a later analysis, 80 million or so unique TCR beta chains were counted across the 650 to 700 repertoires, and about 9.9 million of these chains were shared by at least two donors. A nearest-neighbor algorithm error-corrected the raw reads and collapsed the reads into unique sequences, merging closely related sequences to remove PCR and sequencing errors. To assign V, D and J gene segments, CDR3 sequences were aligned to IMGT reference sequences. For a sequence to be retained, a match of at least six nucleotides to both a V gene segment and a J gene segment was required. A rearrangement was called productive if the CDR3 had no stop codons and remained in frame with V and J, and every other rearrangement was called non-productive. CDR3 was defined according to IMGT convention as the region running from the second conserved V-encoded cysteine to the conserved J-encoded phenylalanine. In an earlier analysis of roughly 610 of the donors, sequences lacking an unambiguous match to a single V gene segment were excluded. In an earlier analysis of approximately 550 of the donors, V segments were called functional above 56.7% productive rearrangements and were called segregating when the between-donor standard deviation exceeded 5%. To diagnose cytomegalovirus status from the catalog of TCR beta chain sequences, a statistical classification framework was built. A later analysis assigned V and J genes by comparing TCR nucleotide sequences with IMGT/GENE-DB human TR gene sequences. A later analysis assigned CDR3 sequences and most-parsimonious VDJ recombination scenarios with the TCRdist pipeline. In a later analysis, every TCR beta chain was defined by the combination of its CDR3 amino acid sequence and its V-gene family, and reads without a unique V-gene family were dropped. As a way to deal with suspected cross-contamination and a sequencing artifact, a later analysis dropped 500 to 700 nucleotide sequences that were highly shared and had low generation probability. A later analysis calculated a clonal expansion index for each public chain from normalized within-repertoire ranks of inferred template counts. In a later analysis, generation probabilities were computed with a VDJ recombination model fitted to out-of-frame rearrangements, and the resulting probabilities were checked against IGoR. Hypergeometric tests were used in a later analysis to score TCR-TCR, TCR-HLA and TCR-CMV co-occurrence, with a repertoire-size bias correction applied to the TCR pairs. To estimate false discovery rates, a later analysis permuted the HLA or CMV assignments 20 times. In a later analysis, co-occurring TCRs were grouped using DBSCAN, with TCRdist sequence similarity added in when clustering inside HLA-allele-positive subsets. Repertoires with fewer than 30,000 or more than 120,000 public chains, plus five repertoires with anomalous nucleotide sharing, were excluded from co-occurrence clustering. TCRdb took this table from immuneACCESS and kept in-frame rearrangements with V and J called. Such tables lack part of the clones; where checked against another copy, unresolved V genes explain under half of the gap, and the rest is unexplained. V, J and clone size are taken as reported in that table, and D and trimming were inferred from the DNA itself. The sample table includes more than 35,000 clones. The ten biggest clones cover roughly 1.3% of the sample.

V is shortened by 0 bases, J by 4 bases, and the region joining them spans 10 bases. The CDR3 numbers 14 residues from cysteine through phenylalanine. The retained sequence is limited to the CDR3, 42 bases, with the frame set at the first base. From a lookup of the germline V gene, CDR1 and CDR2 are SGHRS and YFSETQ. For this clone: Its recognized antigen is unknown.

The cohort comprised some 700 healthy bone marrow donors. At the time of sampling, all cohort members were nominally healthy, though unrecorded immune exposures were likely present. The donor was CMV seronegative and was included in the group of about 350 seronegative cohort members. A peripheral blood sample was provided by each donor, and peripheral blood mononuclear cells were used for TCR beta sequencing. Genomic DNA was extracted from the blood cell samples with the Qiagen DNeasy Blood Extraction Kit. Recombination linked TRBV5-1 to TRBJ1-1; the D gene is perhaps TRBD1, on 5 matching bases. Material for sequencing was PBMCs. This receptor was identified in a man aged 30 to 45 in good health and CMV-seronegative. The DNA is as follows: TGCGCCAGCAGCTTGGCCAGGGAGGTCACTGAAGCTTTCTTT. Its coded protein is CASSLAREVTEAFF. Reference TRBV5-1 and TRBJ1-1 proteins supply the regions before and after the CDR3; the full variable domain is: KAGVTQTPRYLIKTRGQQVTLSCSPISGHRSVSWYQQTPGQGLQFLFEYFSETQRNKGNFPGRFSGRQFSNSRSEMNVSTLELGDSALYLCASSLAREVTEAFFGQGTRLTVV.